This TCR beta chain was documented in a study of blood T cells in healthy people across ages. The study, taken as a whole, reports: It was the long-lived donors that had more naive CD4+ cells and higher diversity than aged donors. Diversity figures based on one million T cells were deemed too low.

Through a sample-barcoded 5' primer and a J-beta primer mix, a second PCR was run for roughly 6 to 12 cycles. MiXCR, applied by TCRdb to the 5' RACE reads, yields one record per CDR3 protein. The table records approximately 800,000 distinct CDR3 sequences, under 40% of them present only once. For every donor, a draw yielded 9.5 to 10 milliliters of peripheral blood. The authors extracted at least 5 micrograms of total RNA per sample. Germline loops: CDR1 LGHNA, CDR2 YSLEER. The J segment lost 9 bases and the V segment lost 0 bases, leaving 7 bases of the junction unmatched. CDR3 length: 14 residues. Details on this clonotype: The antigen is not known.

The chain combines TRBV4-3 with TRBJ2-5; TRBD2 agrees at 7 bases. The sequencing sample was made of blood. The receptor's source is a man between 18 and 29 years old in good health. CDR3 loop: CASSQDRVREAQYF. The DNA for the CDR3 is TGCGCCAGCAGCCAAGACAGGGTTCGGGAGGCCCAGTACTTC.